This T cell receptor beta chain was sequenced in a study of CD8 T cells in ankylosing spondylitis. On this clonotype itself: Its antigen is not known.

Looked up from germline, CDR1 is SGHDT and CDR2 is YYEEEE. V was pared by 4 bases and J by 10 bases, with 5 bases of the junction left unmatched. There are 12 residues in the CDR3. Quantitative barcoded 5'-RACE was used to prepare TCR beta libraries. TCRdb analysed the 5' RACE reads with MiXCR anew, one entry per CDR3 protein. The data hold about 450,000 distinct CDR3 sequences, with 25% to 30% observed a single time. Study-wide results and limits: Clones that were linked to disease were CD8+ and were relatively rare in peripheral blood. Within ankylosing spondylitis blood, a TCR beta motif made up of seven to nine highly homologous variants appeared to be characteristic. Several of the motif variants were reported before in synovial fluid and blood from reactive arthritis. Matched ankylosing spondylitis synovial fluid reportedly showed significant enrichment of disease-linked clones.

The sequenced material came from blood, either unsorted or a sorted T cell fraction (not recorded which). This chain uses TRBV5-6 with TRBJ2-1; 7 nucleotides align to TRBD1. This receptor was taken from a male donor with ankylosing spondylitis. The CDR3 region has the DNA TGTGCCAGCAGCCCTCTGGGACAGGAGCAGTTCTTC. It specifies CASSPLGQEQFF.